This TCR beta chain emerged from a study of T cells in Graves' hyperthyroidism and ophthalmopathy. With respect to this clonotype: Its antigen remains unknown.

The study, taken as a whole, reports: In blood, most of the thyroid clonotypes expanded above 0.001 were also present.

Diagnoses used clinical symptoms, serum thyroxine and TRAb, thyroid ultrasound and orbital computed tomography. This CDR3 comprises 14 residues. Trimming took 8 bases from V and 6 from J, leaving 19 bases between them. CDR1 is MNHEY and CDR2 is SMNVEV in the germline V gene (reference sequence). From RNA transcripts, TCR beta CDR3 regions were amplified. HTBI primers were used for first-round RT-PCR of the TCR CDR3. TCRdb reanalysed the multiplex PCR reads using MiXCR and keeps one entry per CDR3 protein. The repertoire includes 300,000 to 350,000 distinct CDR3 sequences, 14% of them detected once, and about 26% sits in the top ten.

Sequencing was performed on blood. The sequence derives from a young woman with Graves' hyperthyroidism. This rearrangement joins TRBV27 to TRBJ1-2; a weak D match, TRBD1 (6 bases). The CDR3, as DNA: TGTGCCAGCTGCGTATTGGGCGGGGGGCATGGCTACACCTTC. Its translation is CASCVLGGGHGYTF.